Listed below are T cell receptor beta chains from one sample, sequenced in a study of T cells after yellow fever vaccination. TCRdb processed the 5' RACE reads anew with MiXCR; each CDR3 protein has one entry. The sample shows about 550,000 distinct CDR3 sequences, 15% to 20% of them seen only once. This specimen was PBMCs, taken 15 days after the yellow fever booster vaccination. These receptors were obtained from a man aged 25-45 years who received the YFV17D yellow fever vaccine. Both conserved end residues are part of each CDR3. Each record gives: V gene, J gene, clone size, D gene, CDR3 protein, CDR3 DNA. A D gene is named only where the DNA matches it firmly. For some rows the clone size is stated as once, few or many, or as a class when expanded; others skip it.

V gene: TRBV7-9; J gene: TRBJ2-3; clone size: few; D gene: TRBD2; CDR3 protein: CASSAAGATTDTQYF; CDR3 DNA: TGTGCCAGCAGCGCAGCGGGAGCAACCACAGATACGCAGTATTTT
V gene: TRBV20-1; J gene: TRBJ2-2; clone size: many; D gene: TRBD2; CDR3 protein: CSARELATGELFF; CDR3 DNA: TGCAGTGCTAGGGAACTAGCGACCGGGGAGCTGTTTTTT
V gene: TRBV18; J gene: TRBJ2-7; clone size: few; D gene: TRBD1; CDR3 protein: CASSPAGQGTYEQYF; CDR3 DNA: TGTGCCAGCTCACCAGCGGGACAGGGGACCTACGAGCAGTACTTC
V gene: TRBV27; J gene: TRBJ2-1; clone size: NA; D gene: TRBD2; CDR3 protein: CASSGTSGSREQFF; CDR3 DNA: TGTGCCAGCAGCGGGACTAGCGGGAGTCGTGAGCAGTTCTTC
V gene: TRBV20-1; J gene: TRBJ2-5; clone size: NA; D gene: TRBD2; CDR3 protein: CSAVRLAGAQETQYF; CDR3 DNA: TGCAGTGCTGTAAGACTAGCGGGAGCTCAAGAGACCCAGTACTTC
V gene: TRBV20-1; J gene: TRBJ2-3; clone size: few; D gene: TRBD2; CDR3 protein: CSAGTSGSTDTQYF; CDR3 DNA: TGCAGTGCTGGGACTAGCGGTTCCACAGATACGCAGTATTTT
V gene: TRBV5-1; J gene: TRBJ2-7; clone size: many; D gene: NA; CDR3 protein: CASSLGTVSYEQYF; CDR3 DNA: TGCGCCAGCAGCTTGGGGACAGTCTCCTACGAGCAGTACTTC
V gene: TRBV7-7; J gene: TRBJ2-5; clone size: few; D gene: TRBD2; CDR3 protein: CASSPSRAGGRETQYF; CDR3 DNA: TGTGCCAGCAGCCCTAGCCGAGCGGGAGGTCGAGAGACCCAGTACTTC
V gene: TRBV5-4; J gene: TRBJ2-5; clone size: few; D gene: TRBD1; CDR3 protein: CASSLQTQGAVTQYF; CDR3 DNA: TGTGCCAGCAGCCTCCAGACACAGGGGGCTGTGACCCAGTACTTC
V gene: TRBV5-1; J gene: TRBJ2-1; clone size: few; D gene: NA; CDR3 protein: CASSLLGHEQFF; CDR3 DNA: TGCGCCAGCAGCTTGCTAGGCCATGAGCAGTTCTTC
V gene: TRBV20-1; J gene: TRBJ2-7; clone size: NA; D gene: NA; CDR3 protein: CSALEDTGYEQYF; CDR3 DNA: TGCAGTGCCTTGGAGGATACGGGTTACGAGCAGTACTTC
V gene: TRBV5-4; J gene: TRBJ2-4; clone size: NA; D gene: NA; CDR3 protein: CASSLGGDTKNIQYF; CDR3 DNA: TGTGCCAGCAGCTTGGGAGGGGATACCAAAAACATTCAGTACTTC
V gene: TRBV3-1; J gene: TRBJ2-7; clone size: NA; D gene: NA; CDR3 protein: CASSHRGASSYEQYF; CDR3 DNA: TGTGCCAGCAGCCACAGGGGGGCAAGCTCCTACGAGCAGTACTTC
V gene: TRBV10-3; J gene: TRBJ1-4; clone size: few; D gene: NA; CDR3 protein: CAISRGSDEKLFF; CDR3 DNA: TGTGCCATCAGTAGAGGGTCGGATGAAAAACTGTTTTTT
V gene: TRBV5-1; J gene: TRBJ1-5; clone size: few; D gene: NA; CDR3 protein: CASSSDGDRDQPQHF; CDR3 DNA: TGCGCCAGCAGCTCGGACGGAGATCGGGATCAGCCCCAGCATTTT
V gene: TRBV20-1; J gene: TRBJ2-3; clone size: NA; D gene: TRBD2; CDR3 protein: CSAVTSGRTDTQYF; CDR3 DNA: TGCAGTGCTGTCACTAGCGGGAGAACAGATACGCAGTATTTT
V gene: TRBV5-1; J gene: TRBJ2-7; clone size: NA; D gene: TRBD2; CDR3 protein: CASSLTGTSGSKAEQYF; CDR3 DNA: TGCGCCAGCAGCTTGACCGGGACTAGCGGGAGTAAAGCCGAGCAGTACTTC
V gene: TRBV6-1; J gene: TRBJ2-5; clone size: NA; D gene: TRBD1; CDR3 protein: CASSTRWTGAGETQYF; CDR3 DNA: TGTGCCAGCAGTACCAGATGGACAGGGGCGGGAGAGACCCAGTACTTC
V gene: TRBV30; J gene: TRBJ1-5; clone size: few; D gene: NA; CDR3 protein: CAWSAPGFRQPQHF; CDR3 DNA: TGTGCCTGGAGTGCCCCAGGGTTCCGACAGCCCCAGCATTTT
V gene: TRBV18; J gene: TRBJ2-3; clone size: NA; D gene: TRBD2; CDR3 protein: CASSPPTGGPRMDTQYF; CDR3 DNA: TGTGCCAGCTCACCACCAACGGGAGGGCCGAGGATGGATACGCAGTATTTT
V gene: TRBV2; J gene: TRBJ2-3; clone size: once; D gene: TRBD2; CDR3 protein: CASSELAGGLTDTQYF; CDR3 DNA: TGTGCCAGCAGTGAACTAGCGGGAGGTCTCACAGATACGCAGTATTTT
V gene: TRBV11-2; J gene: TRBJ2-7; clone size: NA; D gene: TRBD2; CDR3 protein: CASSLVLGRDYSRAYEQYF; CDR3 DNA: TGTGCCAGCAGCTTAGTTTTGGGCAGGGACTACTCCCGCGCCTACGAGCAGTACTTC
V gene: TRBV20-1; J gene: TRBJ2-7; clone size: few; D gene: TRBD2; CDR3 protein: CSSPGLGSGEQYF; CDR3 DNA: TGCAGCTCACCGGGACTAGGCTCGGGAGAGCAGTACTTC
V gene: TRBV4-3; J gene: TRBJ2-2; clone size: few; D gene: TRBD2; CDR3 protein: CASSQVSAGAGELFF; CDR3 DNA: TGCGCCAGCAGCCAAGTCTCAGCGGGAGCCGGGGAGCTGTTTTTT
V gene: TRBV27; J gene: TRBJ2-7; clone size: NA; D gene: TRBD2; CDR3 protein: CASSARGGVDDEQYF; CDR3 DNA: TGTGCCAGCAGTGCCCGGGGGGGTGTTGACGACGAGCAGTACTTC
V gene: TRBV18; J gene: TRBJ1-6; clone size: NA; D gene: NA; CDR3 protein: CASSPRLERNSPLHF; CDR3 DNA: TGTGCCAGCTCACCACGGCTAGAGAGGAATTCACCCCTCCACTTT
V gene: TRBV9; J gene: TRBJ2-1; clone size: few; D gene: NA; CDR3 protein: CASSVSTPTYRESSEQFF; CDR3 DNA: TGTGCCAGCAGCGTCTCAACCCCCACCTACAGGGAAAGCAGTGAGCAGTTCTTC
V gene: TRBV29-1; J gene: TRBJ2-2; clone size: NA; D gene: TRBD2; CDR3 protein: CSVESSGKPGELFF; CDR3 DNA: TGCAGCGTTGAATCTAGCGGGAAACCCGGGGAGCTGTTTTTT
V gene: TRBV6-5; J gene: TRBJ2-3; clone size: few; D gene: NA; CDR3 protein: CASSYIAGRDTQYF; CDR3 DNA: TGTGCCAGCAGTTACATCGCGGGACGAGATACGCAGTATTTT
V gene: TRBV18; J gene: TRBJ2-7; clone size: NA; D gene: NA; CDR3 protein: CASSPTLYEQYF; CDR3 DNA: TGTGCCAGCTCGCCGACACTCTACGAGCAGTACTTC
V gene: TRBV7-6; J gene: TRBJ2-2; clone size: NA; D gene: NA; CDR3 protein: CASSYTGSGELFF; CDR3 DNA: TGTGCCAGCAGTTATACAGGGTCCGGGGAGCTGTTTTTT
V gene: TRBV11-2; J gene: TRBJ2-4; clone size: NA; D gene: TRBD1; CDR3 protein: CASSRTGYKNIQYF; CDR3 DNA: TGTGCCAGCAGTCGGACAGGGTACAAAAACATTCAGTACTTC
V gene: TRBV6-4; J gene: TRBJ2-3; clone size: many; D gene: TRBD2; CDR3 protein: CASSARETDTQYF; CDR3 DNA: TGTGCCAGCAGTGCGCGGGAGACAGATACGCAGTATTTT
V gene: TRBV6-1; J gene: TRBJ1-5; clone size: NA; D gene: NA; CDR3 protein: CASRGDLSLGPQHF; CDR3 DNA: TGTGCCAGCCGTGGGGACCTCTCTTTGGGGCCCCAGCATTTT
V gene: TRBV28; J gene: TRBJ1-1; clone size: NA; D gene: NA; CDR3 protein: CASSFWQGDTEAFF; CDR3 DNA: TGTGCCAGCAGTTTTTGGCAGGGAGACACTGAAGCTTTCTTT
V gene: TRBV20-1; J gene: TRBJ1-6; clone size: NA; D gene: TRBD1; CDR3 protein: CSASGTGPNSPLHF; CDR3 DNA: TGCAGTGCTAGCGGGACAGGGCCCAATTCACCCCTCCACTTT
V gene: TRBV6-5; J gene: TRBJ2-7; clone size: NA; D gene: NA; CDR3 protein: CASSYFAPGSYEQYF; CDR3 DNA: TGTGCCAGCAGTTACTTTGCCCCCGGGAGCTACGAGCAGTACTTC
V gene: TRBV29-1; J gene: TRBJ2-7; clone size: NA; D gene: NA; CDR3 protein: CSVANRRDYEQYF; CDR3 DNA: TGCAGCGTTGCGAACAGGAGGGACTACGAGCAGTACTTC
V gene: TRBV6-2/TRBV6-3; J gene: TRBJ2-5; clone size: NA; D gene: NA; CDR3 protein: CATDPPSLGEAQETQYF; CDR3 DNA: TGTGCCACCGACCCACCTAGCTTGGGAGAAGCTCAAGAGACCCAGTACTTC
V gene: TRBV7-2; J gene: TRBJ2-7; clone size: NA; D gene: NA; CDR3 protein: CASSLGFGQYF; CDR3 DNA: TGTGCCAGCAGCTTAGGATTCGGGCAGTACTTC
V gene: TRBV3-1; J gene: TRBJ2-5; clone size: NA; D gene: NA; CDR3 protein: CASRRGGAETQYF; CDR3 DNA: TGTGCCAGCAGGAGAGGTGGAGCGGAGACCCAGTACTTC
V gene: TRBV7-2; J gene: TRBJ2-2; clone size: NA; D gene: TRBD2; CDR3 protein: CASSLLAGGQSGELFF; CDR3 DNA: TGTGCCAGCAGCTTACTGGCGGGAGGACAATCCGGGGAGCTGTTTTTT
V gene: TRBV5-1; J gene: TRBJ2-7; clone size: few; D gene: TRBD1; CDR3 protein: CASSGYHRGPGSYEQYF; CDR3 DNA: TGCGCCAGCAGCGGATACCACAGGGGTCCGGGTTCTTACGAGCAGTACTTC
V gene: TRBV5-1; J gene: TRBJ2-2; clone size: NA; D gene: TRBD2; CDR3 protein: CASSTTPLAGPNTGELFF; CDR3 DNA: TGCGCCAGCAGCACAACCCCCCTAGCGGGGCCGAACACCGGGGAGCTGTTTTTT
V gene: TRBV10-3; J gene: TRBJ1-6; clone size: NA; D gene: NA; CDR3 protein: CASQLDREYSPLHF; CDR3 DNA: TGTGCTTCCCAGCTAGACAGAGAGTATTCACCCCTCCACTTT
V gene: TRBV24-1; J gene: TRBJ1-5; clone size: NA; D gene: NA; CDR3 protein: CATSGRGPGEQPQHF; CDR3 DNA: TGTGCCACCAGTGGACGGGGGCCCGGGGAACAGCCCCAGCATTTT
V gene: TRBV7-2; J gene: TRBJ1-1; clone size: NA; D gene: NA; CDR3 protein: CASSSISGYTEAFF; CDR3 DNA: TGTGCCAGCAGTAGTATATCGGGGTACACTGAAGCTTTCTTT
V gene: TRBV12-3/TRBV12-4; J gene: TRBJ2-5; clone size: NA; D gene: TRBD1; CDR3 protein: CASSLAPDRGQETQYF; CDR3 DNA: TGTGCCAGCAGTTTAGCGCCTGACAGGGGTCAAGAGACCCAGTACTTC
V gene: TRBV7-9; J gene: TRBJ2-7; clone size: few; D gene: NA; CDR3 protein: CASSLDYRSYEQYF; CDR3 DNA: TGTGCCAGCAGCTTAGATTATCGATCCTACGAGCAGTACTTC
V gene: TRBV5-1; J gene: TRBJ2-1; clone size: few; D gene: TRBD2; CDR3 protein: CASSPSAGGYNEQFF; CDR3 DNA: TGCGCCAGCAGCCCTTCGGCGGGGGGCTACAATGAGCAGTTCTTC
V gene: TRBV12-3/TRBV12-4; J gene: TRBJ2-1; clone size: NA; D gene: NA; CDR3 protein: CASSFAADSYNEQFF; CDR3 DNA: TGTGCCAGCAGTTTCGCAGCGGACTCCTACAATGAGCAGTTCTTC
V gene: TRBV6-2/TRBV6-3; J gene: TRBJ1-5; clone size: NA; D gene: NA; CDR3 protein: CASSYGGRAGGNQPQHF; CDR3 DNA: TGTGCCAGCAGTTACGGAGGGAGAGCGGGAGGCAATCAGCCCCAGCATTTT